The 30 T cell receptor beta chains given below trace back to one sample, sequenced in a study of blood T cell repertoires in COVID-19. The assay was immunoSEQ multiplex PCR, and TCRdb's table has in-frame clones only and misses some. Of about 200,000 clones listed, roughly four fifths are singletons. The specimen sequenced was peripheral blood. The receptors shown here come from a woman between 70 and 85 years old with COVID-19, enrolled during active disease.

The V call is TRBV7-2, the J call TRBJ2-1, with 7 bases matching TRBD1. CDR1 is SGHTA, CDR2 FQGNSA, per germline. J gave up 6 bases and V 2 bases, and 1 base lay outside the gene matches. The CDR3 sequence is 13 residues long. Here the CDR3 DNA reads TGTGCCAGCAGCTTACCAGGGGGCAATGAGCAGTTCTTC. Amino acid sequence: CASSLPGGNEQFF.

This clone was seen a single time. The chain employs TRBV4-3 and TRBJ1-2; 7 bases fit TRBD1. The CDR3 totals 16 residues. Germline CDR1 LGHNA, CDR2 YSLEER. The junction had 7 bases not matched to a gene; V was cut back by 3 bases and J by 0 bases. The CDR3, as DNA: TGCGCCAGCAGCCATGTTACAGGGGAAACTAACTATGGCTACACCTTC. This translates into CASSHVTGETNYGYTF.

As DNA, the CDR3 is TGTGCCTGGAGTGGTCAGGGCTCTGGAAACACCATATATTTT. It encodes CAWSGQGSGNTIYF. The chain employs TRBV30 and TRBJ1-3, with D possibly TRBD1 on 5 matching bases. CDR3 length: 14 residues. CDR1 is GTSNPN, CDR2 SVGIG, per germline (reference sequence). Trimming took 1 base from V and 0 from J, leaving 7 bases between them.

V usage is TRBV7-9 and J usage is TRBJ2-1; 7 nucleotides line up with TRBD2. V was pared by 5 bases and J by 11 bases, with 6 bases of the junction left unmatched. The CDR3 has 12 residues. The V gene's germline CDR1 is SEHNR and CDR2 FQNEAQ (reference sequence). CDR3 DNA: TGTGCCAGCAGCCCTAGCGGAGGACAGCAGTTCTTC. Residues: CASSPSGGQQFF.

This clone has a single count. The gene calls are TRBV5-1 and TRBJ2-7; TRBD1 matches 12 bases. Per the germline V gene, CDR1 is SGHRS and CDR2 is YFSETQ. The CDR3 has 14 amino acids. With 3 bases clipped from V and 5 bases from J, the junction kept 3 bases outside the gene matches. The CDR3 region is CASSSGQGANEQYF. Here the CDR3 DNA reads TGCGCCAGCAGCTCGGGACAGGGGGCAAACGAGCAGTACTTC. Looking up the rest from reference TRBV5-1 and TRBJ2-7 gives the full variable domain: KAGVTQTPRYLIKTRGQQVTLSCSPISGHRSVSWYQQTPGQGLQFLFEYFSETQRNKGNFPGRFSGRQFSNSRSEMNVSTLELGDSALYLCASSSGQGANEQYFGPGTRLTVT.

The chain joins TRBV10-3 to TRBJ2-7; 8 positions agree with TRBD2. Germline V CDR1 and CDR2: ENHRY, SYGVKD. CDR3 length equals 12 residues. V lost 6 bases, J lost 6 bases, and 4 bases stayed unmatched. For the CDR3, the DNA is TGTGCCATCAGCCTGGCGGGAGGCGAGCAGTACTTC. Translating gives CAISLAGGEQYF.

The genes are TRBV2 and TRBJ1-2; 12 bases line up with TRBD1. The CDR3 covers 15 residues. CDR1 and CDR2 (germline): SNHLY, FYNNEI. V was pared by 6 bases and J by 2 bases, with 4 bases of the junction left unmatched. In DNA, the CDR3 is TGTGCCAGCAGAAGGGGACAGGGGGCCAACTATGGCTACACCTTC. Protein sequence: CASRRGQGANYGYTF.

The CDR3 is CASSHLAGGVDGYTF. The CDR3 region has the DNA TGTGCCAGCAGCCACCTGGCAGGGGGCGTGGATGGCTACACCTTC. The chain employs TRBV3-1 (or the pseudogene TRBV3-2) and TRBJ1-2; 8 bases map to TRBD1. CDR1 LGHDT and CDR2 YNNKEL come from the germline V gene (reference sequence). This CDR3 has 15 residues. V gave up 3 bases and J gave up 6 bases; unmatched junction bases: 9.

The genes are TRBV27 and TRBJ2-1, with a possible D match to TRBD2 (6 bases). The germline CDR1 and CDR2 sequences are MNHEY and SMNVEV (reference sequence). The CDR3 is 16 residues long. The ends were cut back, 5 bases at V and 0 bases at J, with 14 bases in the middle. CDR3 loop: CASSPFLATSYNEQFF. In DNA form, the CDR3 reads TGTGCCAGCAGTCCCTTTCTAGCGACCTCCTACAATGAGCAGTTCTTC.

Here the CDR3 reads CASSWAAAFYNEQFF. CDR3 DNA: TGCGCCAGCAGCTGGGCAGCCGCCTTTTACAATGAGCAGTTCTTC. The chain employs TRBV5-1 and TRBJ2-1; D is unresolved. The CDR3 sequence is 15 residues long. Trimming removed 3 bases at V and 4 bases at J, with 14 bases between. Germline values: CDR1 SGHRS, CDR2 YFSETQ. Variable domain in full (rest from reference TRBV5-1 and TRBJ2-1): KAGVTQTPRYLIKTRGQQVTLSCSPISGHRSVSWYQQTPGQGLQFLFEYFSETQRNKGNFPGRFSGRQFSNSRSEMNVSTLELGDSALYLCASSWAAAFYNEQFFGPGTRLTVL.

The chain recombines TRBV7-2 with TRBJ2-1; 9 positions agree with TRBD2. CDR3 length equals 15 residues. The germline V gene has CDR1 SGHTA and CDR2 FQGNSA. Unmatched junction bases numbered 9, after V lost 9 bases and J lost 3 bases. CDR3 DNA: TGTGCCAGTCAGGTAGCGGGAGCGGGCTACAATGAGCAGTTCTTC. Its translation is CASQVAGAGYNEQFF.

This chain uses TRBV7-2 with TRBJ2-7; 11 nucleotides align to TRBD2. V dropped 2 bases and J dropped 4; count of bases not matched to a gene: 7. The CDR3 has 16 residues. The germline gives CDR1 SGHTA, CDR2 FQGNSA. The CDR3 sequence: CASSLSDGTSGYEQYF. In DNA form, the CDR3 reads TGTGCCAGCAGCTTATCTGACGGGACTAGCGGTTACGAGCAGTACTTC. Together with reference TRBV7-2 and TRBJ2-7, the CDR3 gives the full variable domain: GAGVSQSPSNKVTEKGKDVELRCDPISGHTALYWYRQSLGQGLEFLIYFQGNSAPDKSGLPSDRFSAERTGGSVSTLTIQRTQQEDSAVYLCASSLSDGTSGYEQYFGPGTRLTVT.

The CDR3 loop is CASSLADRFYTEAFF. The CDR3 DNA sequence: TGTGCCAGCAGCTTAGCCGACAGATTCTACACTGAAGCTTTCTTT. This chain joins TRBV7-2 and TRBJ1-1, with D possibly TRBD1 on 5 matching bases. The CDR3 spans 15 residues. Germline V gene data show CDR1 as SGHTA and CDR2 as FQGNSA. V lost 0 bases and J 3 bases, leaving 11 bases between the germline ends.

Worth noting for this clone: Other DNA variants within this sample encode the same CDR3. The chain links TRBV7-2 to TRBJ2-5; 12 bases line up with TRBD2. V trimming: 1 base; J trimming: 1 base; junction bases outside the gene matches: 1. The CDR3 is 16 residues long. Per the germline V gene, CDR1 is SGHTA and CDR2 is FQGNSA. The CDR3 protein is CASSLGLAGAQETQYF. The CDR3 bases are TGTGCCAGCAGCTTAGGACTAGCGGGGGCCCAAGAGACCCAGTACTTC.

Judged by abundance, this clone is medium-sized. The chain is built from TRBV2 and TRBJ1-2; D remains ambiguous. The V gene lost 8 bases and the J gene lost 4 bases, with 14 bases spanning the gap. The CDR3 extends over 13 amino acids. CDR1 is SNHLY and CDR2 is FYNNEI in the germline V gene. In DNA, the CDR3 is TGTGCCAGCTCCGATGGAGGAATCTATGGCTACACCTTC. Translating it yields CASSDGGIYGYTF.

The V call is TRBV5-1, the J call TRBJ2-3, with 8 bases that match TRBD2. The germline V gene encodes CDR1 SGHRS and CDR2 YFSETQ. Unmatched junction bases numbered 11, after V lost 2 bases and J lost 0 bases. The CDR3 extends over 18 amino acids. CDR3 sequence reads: CASSLTAGGPPSTDTQYF. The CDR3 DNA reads TGCGCCAGCAGCTTAACCGCGGGAGGACCTCCTAGCACAGATACGCAGTATTTT.

CDR3 sequence (DNA): TGTGCCAGCAGCTTAGGGGAAGTCTCAGGGCCCTACGAGCAGTACTTC. It specifies CASSLGEVSGPYEQYF. The V call is TRBV7-2, the J call TRBJ2-7; maybe TRBD1 (5 bases). CDR1 SGHTA and CDR2 FQGNSA come from the germline V gene. CDR3 length: 16 amino acids. The germline V and J ends were trimmed by 1 base and 2 bases, with 15 bases remaining between them.

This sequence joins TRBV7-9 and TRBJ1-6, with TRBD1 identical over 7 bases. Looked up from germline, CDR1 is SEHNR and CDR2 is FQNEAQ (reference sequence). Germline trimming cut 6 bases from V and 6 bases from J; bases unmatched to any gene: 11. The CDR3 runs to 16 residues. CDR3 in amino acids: CASRRDRVNTNSPLHF. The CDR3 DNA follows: TGTGCCAGCAGACGCGACAGGGTGAATACTAATTCACCCCTCCACTTT.

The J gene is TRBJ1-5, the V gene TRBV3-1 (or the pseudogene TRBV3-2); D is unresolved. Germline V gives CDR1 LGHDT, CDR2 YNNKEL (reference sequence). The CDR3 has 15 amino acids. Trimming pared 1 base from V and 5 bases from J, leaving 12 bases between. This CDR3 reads CASSQGGSRDQPQHF. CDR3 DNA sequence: TGTGCCAGCAGCCAAGGAGGGAGCCGGGATCAGCCCCAGCATTTT.

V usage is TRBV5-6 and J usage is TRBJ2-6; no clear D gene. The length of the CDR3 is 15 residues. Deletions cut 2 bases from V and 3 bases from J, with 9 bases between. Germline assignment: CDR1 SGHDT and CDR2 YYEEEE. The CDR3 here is CASSFWSGGANVLTF. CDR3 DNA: TGTGCCAGCAGCTTTTGGTCAGGTGGGGCCAACGTCCTGACTTTC.

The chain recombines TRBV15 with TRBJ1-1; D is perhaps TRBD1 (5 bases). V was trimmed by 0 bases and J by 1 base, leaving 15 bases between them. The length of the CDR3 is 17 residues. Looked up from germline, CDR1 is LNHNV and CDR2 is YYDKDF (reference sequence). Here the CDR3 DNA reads TGTGCCACCAGCAGAGATTTTGGGCAGGGTTGGAACACTGAAGCTTTCTTT. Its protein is CATSRDFGQGWNTEAFF.

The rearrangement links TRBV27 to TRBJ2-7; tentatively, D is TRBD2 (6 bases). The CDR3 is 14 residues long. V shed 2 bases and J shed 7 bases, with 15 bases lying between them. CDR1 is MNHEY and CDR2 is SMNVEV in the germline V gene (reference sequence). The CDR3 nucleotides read TGTGCCAGCAGTTTAGGGCATTCTCGGGGGGAGCAGTACTTC. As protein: CASSLGHSRGEQYF.

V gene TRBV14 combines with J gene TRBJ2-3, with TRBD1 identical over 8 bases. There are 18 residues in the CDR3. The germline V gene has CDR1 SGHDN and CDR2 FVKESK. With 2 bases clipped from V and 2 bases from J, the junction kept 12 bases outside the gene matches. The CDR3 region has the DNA TGTGCCAGCAGCCAAATAGTTTCGGGACAGGAAGACACAGATACGCAGTATTTT. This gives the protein CASSQIVSGQEDTDTQYF.

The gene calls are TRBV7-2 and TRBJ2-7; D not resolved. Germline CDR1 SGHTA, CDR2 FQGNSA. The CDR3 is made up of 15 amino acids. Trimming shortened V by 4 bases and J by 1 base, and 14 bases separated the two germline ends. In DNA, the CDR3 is TGTGCCAGCAGCTCTGCCCGGGTTATTTCCTACGAGCAGTACTTC. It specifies CASSSARVISYEQYF.

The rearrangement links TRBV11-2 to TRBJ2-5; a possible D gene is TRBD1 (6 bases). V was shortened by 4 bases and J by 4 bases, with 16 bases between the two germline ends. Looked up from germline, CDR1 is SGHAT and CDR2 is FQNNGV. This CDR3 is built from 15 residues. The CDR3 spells CASSSETGMGETQYF. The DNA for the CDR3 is TGTGCCAGCAGCTCCGAAACAGGGATGGGAGAGACCCAGTACTTC.

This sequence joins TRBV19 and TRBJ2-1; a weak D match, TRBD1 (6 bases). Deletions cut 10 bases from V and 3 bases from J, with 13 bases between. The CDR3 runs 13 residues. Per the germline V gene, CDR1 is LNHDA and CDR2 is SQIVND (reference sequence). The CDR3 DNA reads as TGTGCCATTGGGGGCATTGGCTACAATGAGCAGTTCTTC. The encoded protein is CAIGGIGYNEQFF.

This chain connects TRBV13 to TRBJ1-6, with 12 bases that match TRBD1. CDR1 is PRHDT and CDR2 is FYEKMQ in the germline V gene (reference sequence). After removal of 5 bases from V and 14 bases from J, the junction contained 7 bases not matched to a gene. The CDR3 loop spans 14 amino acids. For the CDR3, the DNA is TGTGCCAGCAGCAAGGGACAGGGGGCAAAGGCCCTCCACTTT. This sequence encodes CASSKGQGAKALHF.

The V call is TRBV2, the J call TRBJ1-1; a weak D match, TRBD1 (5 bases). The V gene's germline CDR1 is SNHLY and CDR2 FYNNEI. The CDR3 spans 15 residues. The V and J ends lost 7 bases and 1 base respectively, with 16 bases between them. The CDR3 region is CASTFWGTENTEAFF. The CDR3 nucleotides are TGTGCCAGCACCTTCTGGGGGACTGAGAACACTGAAGCTTTCTTT.

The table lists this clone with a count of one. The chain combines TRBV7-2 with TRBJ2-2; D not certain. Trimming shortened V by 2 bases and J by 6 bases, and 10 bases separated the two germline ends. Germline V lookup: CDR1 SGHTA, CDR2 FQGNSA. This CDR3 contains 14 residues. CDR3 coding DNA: TGTGCCAGCAGCTTACCCTCTCCAGCCGGGGAGCTGTTTTTT. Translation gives CASSLPSPAGELFF.

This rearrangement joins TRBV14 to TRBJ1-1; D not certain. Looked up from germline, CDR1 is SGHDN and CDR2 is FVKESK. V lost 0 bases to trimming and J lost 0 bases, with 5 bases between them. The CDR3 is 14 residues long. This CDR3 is CASSQDWLNTEAFF. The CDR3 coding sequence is TGTGCCAGCAGCCAAGATTGGCTGAACACTGAAGCTTTCTTT.